This note documents a single TCR beta chain sequence. The antigen is undetermined. V was cut by 2 bases and J by 0 bases, with 20 bases left in between. Germline V lookup: CDR1 SGHTA, CDR2 FQGNSA. The CDR3 length is 19 residues. This sample is part of a study of Ad26.COV2.S vaccination and SARS-CoV-2 variants. Study outcomes and limitations: Vaccine recipients posted higher spike-specific TCR breadth than their placebo counterparts. The TCR breadth and depth analyses may have produced an underestimate of total T cell responses.

Repertoires were generated with immunoSEQ multiplex PCR, while TCRdb's copy carries only in-frame clones and drops some. This table has around 450,000 clones, roughly nine tenths appearing once. This sample's treatment: approximately 18 received Ad26.COV2.S at low or high dose, single or two shots; about five received placebo; per-sample allocation not given. All samples were drawn on day 63, counting from the first vaccine or placebo injection. Cohort 1b enrolled adults aged 18-55 years in Boston. What was given as vaccine was an Ad26 vector encoding Wuhan-strain SARS-CoV-2 spike. The sample consisted of peripheral blood, taken in a trial of Ad26.COV2.S vaccine versus placebo. The V and J genes are TRBV7-2 and TRBJ1-3, with D possibly being TRBD1 (5 bases). The clonotype originates from a person between 18 and 59 years old who received the Ad26.COV2.S COVID-19 vaccine or a placebo. The CDR3 here is CASSLSGHIRSSSGNTIYF. The CDR3 DNA reads TGTGCCAGCAGCTTATCCGGACATATAAGAAGTAGCTCTGGAAACACCATATATTTT.